Listed below are T cell receptor beta chains from one sample, sequenced in a study of T cell changes during pregnancy in multiple sclerosis. The data were produced by immunoSEQ multiplex PCR, yet TCRdb's version contains in-frame clones alone and is incomplete. Among 65,000 to 85,000 clones listed, over 85% were seen once. The starting material was CD4+ T cells from peripheral blood mononuclear cells, obtained before pregnancy. The source is a female donor with multiple sclerosis, enrolled in a pregnancy study. Each CDR3 is given with its conserved first and last residue. A D gene is named only where the DNA matches it firmly. Size tells how often a clone was seen (once, few, many) or the class of an expanded clone, and some rows leave it out.

TRBD2	NA	TRBV18	TRBJ2-1	CASSATGGAEQFF	TGTGCCAGCTCAGCGACCGGGGGGGCTGAGCAGTTCTTC
NA	NA	TRBV29-1	TRBJ1-1	CSVEGRSQNTEAFF	TGCAGCGTTGAGGGCAGGTCCCAGAACACTGAAGCTTTCTTT
NA	once	TRBV5-6	TRBJ2-2	CASSLGHLTGELFF	TGTGCCAGCAGCTTGGGACATCTCACCGGGGAGCTGTTTTTT
TRBD1	once	TRBV5-4	TRBJ2-2	CASSLAQGANTGELFF	TGTGCCAGCAGCTTGGCTCAGGGGGCAAACACCGGGGAGCTGTTTTTT
NA	NA	TRBV6-1	TRBJ2-1	CASSEGVAYNEQFF	TGTGCCAGCAGTGAAGGAGTAGCTTACAATGAGCAGTTCTTC
TRBD1	NA	TRBV7-9	TRBJ2-2	CASSSPGTGVEGGELFF	TGTGCCAGCAGCTCCCCCGGGACAGGGGTCGAGGGCGGGGAGCTGTTTTTT
TRBD1	NA	TRBV28	TRBJ1-2	CASSPGTGGWYGYTF	TGTGCCAGCAGCCCCGGGACAGGGGGCTGGTATGGCTACACCTTC
TRBD2	NA	TRBV5-4	TRBJ2-5	CASSLAPSGLGGAQETQYF	TGTGCCAGCAGCTTGGCTCCTAGCGGGTTGGGGGGGGCCCAAGAGACCCAGTACTTC
TRBD2	NA	TRBV14	TRBJ2-1	CASSQYLAGDEQFF	TGTGCCAGCAGCCAGTACCTAGCGGGGGATGAGCAGTTCTTC
NA	NA	TRBV18	TRBJ2-6	CASSKGGVAGANVLTF	TGTGCCAGCTCAAAAGGAGGGGTAGCTGGGGCCAACGTCCTGACTTTC
TRBD1	NA	TRBV11-1	TRBJ2-7	CASSRKVTGGATTYEQYF	TGTGCCAGCAGTCGTAAAGTTACAGGGGGTGCCACGACCTACGAGCAGTACTTC
TRBD2	NA	TRBV5-6	TRBJ2-3	CASSSPGRSYTDTQYF	TGTGCCAGCAGCTCCCCCGGGAGGAGCTACACAGATACGCAGTATTTT
NA	NA	TRBV6-1	TRBJ2-7	CASMSGTYEQYF	TGTGCCAGCATGAGCGGAACCTACGAGCAGTACTTC
NA	NA	TRBV27	TRBJ1-1	CASSNPAGGPSNTEAFF	TGTGCCAGCAGTAATCCGGCGGGTGGACCCAGCAACACTGAAGCTTTCTTT
TRBD2	NA	TRBV30	TRBJ2-3	CAWSTRLAGGLDTQYF	TGTGCCTGGAGTACCCGACTAGCGGGAGGATTAGATACGCAGTATTTT
NA	NA	TRBV18	TRBJ2-6	CASSPRSGSGANVLTF	TGTGCCAGCTCACCAAGGTCAGGGTCTGGGGCCAACGTCCTGACTTTC
NA	NA	TRBV6-5	TRBJ1-6	CASSYRGESPLHF	TGTGCCAGCAGTTATCGGGGGGAGTCACCCCTCCACTTT
TRBD1	NA	TRBV30	TRBJ1-2	CAWSPAQDRATF	TGTGCCTGGAGTCCCGCCCAGGACAGGGCAACCTTC
TRBD1	NA	TRBV9	TRBJ1-3	CASSFRGSGNTIYF	TGTGCCAGCAGCTTCAGGGGGTCAGGAAACACCATATATTTT
NA	NA	TRBV5-5	TRBJ1-5	CASSYQGGNQPQHF	TGTGCCAGCAGCTACCAGGGAGGGAATCAGCCCCAGCATTTT
TRBD1	NA	TRBV4-1	TRBJ1-5	CASRGKRTGGRCGNQPQHF	TGCGCCAGCAGGGGAAAAAGGACAGGGGGGAGGTGTGGCAATCAGCCCCAGCATTTT
NA	once	TRBV5-1	TRBJ1-4	CASSLVLDEKLFF	TGCGCCAGCAGCTTGGTACTGGATGAAAAACTGTTTTTT
TRBD2	NA	TRBV11-2	TRBJ2-7	CASKDSGRQSEQYF	TGTGCCAGCAAGGATAGCGGGAGGCAGAGCGAGCAGTACTTC
TRBD2	few	TRBV19	TRBJ2-5	CASSITGLGTQYF	TGTGCCAGTAGTATCACCGGACTAGGGACCCAGTACTTC
TRBD1	few	TRBV30	TRBJ1-2	CAWSPDRGNYGYTF	TGTGCCTGGAGTCCCGACAGGGGAAACTATGGCTACACCTTC
NA	NA	TRBV6-5	TRBJ2-1	CASSYSATGEWFF	TGTGCCAGCAGTTACTCGGCGACGGGAGAGTGGTTCTTC
NA	NA	TRBV5-1	TRBJ2-3	CASSLVGRPEDTQYF	TGCGCCAGCAGCTTGGTGGGCAGACCGGAAGATACGCAGTATTTT
NA	NA	TRBV5-8	TRBJ2-7	CASSRRGRTETSEQYF	TGTGCCAGCAGCCGACGGGGACGGACAGAAACGTCCGAGCAGTACTTC
NA	NA	TRBV15	TRBJ1-1	CATSRDRGWAFF	TGTGCCACCAGCAGAGACAGGGGTTGGGCTTTCTTT
NA	few	TRBV29-1	TRBJ1-1	CSVEDQQGRFF	TGCAGCGTTGAAGATCAACAGGGTCGGTTCTTT
TRBD1	NA	TRBV6-1	TRBJ2-7	CASSPGQQGVGEQYF	TGTGCCAGCAGTCCTGGTCAGCAGGGGGTAGGCGAGCAGTACTTC
NA	once	TRBV30	TRBJ2-1	CAWSGGVGEQFF	TGTGCCTGGAGTGGGGGAGTGGGTGAGCAGTTCTTC
NA	NA	TRBV5-1	TRBJ2-5	CASSLGGEVGTQYF	TGCGCCAGCAGCTTGGGAGGGGAGGTCGGGACCCAGTACTTC
TRBD2	NA	TRBV4-2	TRBJ2-1	CASSPRQASGYNEQFF	TGTGCCAGCAGCCCTCGCCAGGCTAGCGGTTACAATGAGCAGTTCTTC
NA	NA	TRBV2	TRBJ1-1	CASSAGSGRGGTEAFF	TGTGCCAGCAGTGCCGGTAGCGGTCGGGGGGGGACTGAAGCTTTCTTT
TRBD2	NA	TRBV28	TRBJ2-1	CASLAGGYNEQFF	TGTGCCAGCCTAGCGGGAGGCTACAATGAGCAGTTCTTC
TRBD1	NA	TRBV6-5	TRBJ2-7	CASGPTGGPYEQYF	TGTGCCAGCGGTCCTACAGGGGGCCCCTACGAGCAGTACTTC
TRBD1	NA	TRBV2	TRBJ2-7	CASSPTGASSYEQYF	TGTGCCAGCAGTCCCACAGGGGCCTCCTCCTACGAGCAGTACTTC
TRBD2	NA	TRBV6-1	TRBJ2-1	CASPPGLGLSGEQFF	TGTGCCAGCCCCCCGGGACTAGGGTTGAGCGGTGAGCAGTTCTTC
TRBD1	NA	TRBV7-9	TRBJ2-6	CASSPTGTGVPGANVLTF	TGTGCCAGCAGCCCTACCGGGACAGGGGTCCCTGGGGCCAACGTCCTGACTTTC
TRBD1	NA	TRBV6-4	TRBJ1-4	CASSDSEDRVEKLFF	TGTGCCAGCAGTGACTCGGAGGACAGGGTTGAAAAACTGTTTTTT
TRBD2	once	TRBV5-1	TRBJ2-7	CASSLGLAGTQRIYEQYF	TGCGCCAGCAGCTTAGGACTAGCGGGAACTCAACGAATCTACGAGCAGTACTTC
TRBD1	NA	TRBV4-2	TRBJ1-2	CASSQLTGDYGYTF	TGTGCCAGCAGCCAACTGACAGGGGACTATGGCTACACCTTC
NA	NA	TRBV18	TRBJ2-1	CASSPPVAPNNEQFF	TGTGCCAGCTCACCACCGGTAGCGCCCAACAATGAGCAGTTCTTC
TRBD1	NA	TRBV5-1	TRBJ1-2	CASTDRAGYGYTF	TGCGCCAGCACGGACAGGGCAGGGTATGGCTACACCTTC
TRBD1	NA	TRBV5-5	TRBJ1-4	CASSPLWQGGEKLFF	TGTGCCAGCAGCCCCCTCTGGCAGGGGGGTGAAAAACTGTTTTTT
TRBD2	NA	TRBV27	TRBJ2-2	CASRGLAGGSNTGELFF	TGTGCCAGCAGGGGACTAGCGGGAGGCTCGAACACCGGGGAGCTGTTTTTT
TRBD1	NA	TRBV27	TRBJ2-2	CASSTGTGKTGELFF	TGTGCCAGCAGTACCGGGACAGGGAAGACCGGGGAGCTGTTTTTT
NA	NA	TRBV7-9	TRBJ1-4	CASSLARGTGEKLFF	TGTGCCAGCAGCTTAGCACGGGGGACGGGCGAAAAACTGTTTTTT
NA	NA	TRBV7-9	TRBJ1-3	CASSLGGGNTIYF	TGTGCCAGCAGCTTAGGCGGGGGAAACACCATATATTTT
NA	NA	TRBV27	TRBJ1-4	CASSPSRATNEKLFF	TGTGCCAGCAGTCCGTCCAGGGCAACTAATGAAAAACTGTTTTTT
TRBD2	NA	TRBV9	TRBJ2-1	CASSEEGAGIYNEQFF	TGTGCCAGCAGTGAGGAGGGAGCGGGGATCTACAATGAGCAGTTCTTC